The source of this TCR beta chain is a study of blood T cell repertoires in COVID-19. Study-level information: The study drew acute and convalescent COVID-19 samples from the United States, Italy and Spain. Nucleic acid was either cDNA or gDNA, and it came from T cells, B-cell-depleted T cells, or PBMCs.

V lost 0 bases and J lost 6; bases outside the gene matches: 4. CDR1 is SGHRS, CDR2 YFSETQ, per germline. The CDR3 length is 14 residues. Original data processing: Scientists estimated how many nucleated cells there were by amplifying reference gene primers. Only in-frame clones appear in the TCRdb table, and some are missing; sequencing was by immunoSEQ multiplex PCR. D and trimming were read from the DNA, whereas the V and J calls and clone size are those reported in that table. Of about 240,000 clones in the sample, about nine tenths were seen once. The receptor was isolated from a man aged 55 to 70 who had recovered from COVID-19. The V call is TRBV5-1, the J call TRBJ1-1, with 8 positions matching TRBD1. The sample taken for sequencing was peripheral blood. The CDR3 reads CASSLVQGGSEAFF. CDR3 nucleotide sequence: TGCGCCAGCAGCTTGGTACAGGGGGGATCTGAAGCTTTCTTT.